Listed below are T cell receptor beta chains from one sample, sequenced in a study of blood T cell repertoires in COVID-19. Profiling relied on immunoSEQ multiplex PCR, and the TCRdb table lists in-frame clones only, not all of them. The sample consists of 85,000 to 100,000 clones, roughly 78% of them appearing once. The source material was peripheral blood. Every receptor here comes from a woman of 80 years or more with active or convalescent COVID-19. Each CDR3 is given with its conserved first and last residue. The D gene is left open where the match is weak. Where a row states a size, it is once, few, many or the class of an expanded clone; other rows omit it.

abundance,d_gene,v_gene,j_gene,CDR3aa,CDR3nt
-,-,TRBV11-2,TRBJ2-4,CASSSWGLQNIQYF,TGTGCCAGCAGCTCTTGGGGGCTCCAAAACATTCAGTACTTC
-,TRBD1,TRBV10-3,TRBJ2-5,CATRQGQETQYF,TGTGCCACCCGACAGGGCCAAGAGACCCAGTACTTC
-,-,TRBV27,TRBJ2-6,CASSLLTPSGANVLTF,TGTGCCAGCAGTTTATTGACACCCTCTGGGGCCAACGTCCTGACTTTC
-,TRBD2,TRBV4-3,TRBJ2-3,CASSPGSGRASDTQYF,TGCGCCAGCAGCCCGGGCAGCGGGAGGGCGTCCGATACGCAGTATTTT
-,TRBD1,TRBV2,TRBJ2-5,CASSDRDGWKETQYF,TGTGCCAGCAGCGACAGGGACGGTTGGAAAGAGACCCAGTACTTC
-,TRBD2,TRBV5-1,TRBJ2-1,CASSYGTSGRHFRYNEQFF,TGTGCCAGCAGCTACGGGACTAGCGGGAGGCATTTCCGTTACAATGAGCAGTTCTTC
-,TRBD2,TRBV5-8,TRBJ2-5,CASSLGSGTKETQYF,TGTGCCAGCAGCTTGGGGTCCGGGACTAAGGAGACCCAGTACTTC
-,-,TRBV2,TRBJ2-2,CASSKGRQANTGELFF,TGTGCCAGCAGTAAGGGGCGACAGGCGAACACCGGGGAGCTGTTTTTT
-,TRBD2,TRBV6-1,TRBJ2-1,CASSDASGSSYNEQFF,TGTGCCAGCAGTGACGCTAGCGGGAGCTCCTACAATGAGCAGTTCTTC
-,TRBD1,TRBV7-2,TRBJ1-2,CASSLGQLDYGYTF,TGTGCCAGCAGCTTGGGACAGTTGGACTATGGCTACACCTTC
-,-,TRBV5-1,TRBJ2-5,CASSLGETQETQYF,TGCGCCAGCAGCTTGGGGGAGACACAAGAGACCCAGTACTTC
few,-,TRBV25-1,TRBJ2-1,CASSEFGTTEQFF,TGTGCCAGCAGTGAATTCGGGACAACCGAGCAGTTCTTC
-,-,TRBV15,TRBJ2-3,CATSTYEGVGDTQYF,TGTGCCACCAGCACCTATGAGGGGGTAGGGGATACGCAGTATTTT
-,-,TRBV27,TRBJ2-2,CASSLGGTGELFF,TGTGCCAGCAGTTTAGGAGGCACCGGGGAGCTGTTTTTT
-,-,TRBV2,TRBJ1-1,CASIRGTEAFF,TGTGCCAGTATCAGGGGTACTGAAGCTTTCTTT
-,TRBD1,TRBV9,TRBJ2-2,CASSGDSNTGELFF,TGTGCCAGCAGCGGGGACAGTAACACCGGGGAGCTGTTTTTT
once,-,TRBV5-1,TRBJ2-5,CASSVTGYQETQYF,TGCGCCAGCAGCGTCACCGGGTACCAAGAGACCCAGTACTTC
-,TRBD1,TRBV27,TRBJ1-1,CASSWGRGSVTEAFF,TGTGCCAGCAGTTGGGGCAGGGGGTCTGTCACTGAAGCTTTCTTT
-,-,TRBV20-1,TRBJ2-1,CSAQDYNEQFF,TGCAGTGCTCAGGACTATAATGAGCAGTTCTTC
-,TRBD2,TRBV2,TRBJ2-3,CASRLRTSVADTQYF,TGTGCCAGCAGGCTCAGGACTAGCGTTGCAGATACGCAGTATTTT
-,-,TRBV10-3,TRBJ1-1,CAIREGLESTEAFF,TGTGCCATACGGGAGGGATTAGAGAGCACTGAAGCTTTCTTT
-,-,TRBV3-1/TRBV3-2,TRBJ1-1,CASSQVGQGAFF,TGTGCCAGCAGCCAGGTTGGGCAGGGAGCTTTCTTT
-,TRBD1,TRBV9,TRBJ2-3,CASRPGTGSTDTQYF,TGTGCCAGCAGACCCGGGACAGGGAGCACAGATACGCAGTATTTT
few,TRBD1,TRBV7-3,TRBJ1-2,CASSRDRGGGYTF,TGTGCCAGCAGCCGTGACAGGGGGGGTGGCTACACCTTC
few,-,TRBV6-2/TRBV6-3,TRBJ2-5,CASSYSVGQETQYF,TGTGCCAGCAGTTACTCGGTAGGACAGGAGACCCAGTACTTC
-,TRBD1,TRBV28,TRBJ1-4,CASIDRGEKLFF,TGTGCCAGCATCGACAGGGGTGAAAAACTGTTTTTT
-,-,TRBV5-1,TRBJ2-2,CASSLANSNTGELFF,TGCGCCAGCAGCTTGGCGAACAGTAACACCGGGGAGCTGTTTTTT
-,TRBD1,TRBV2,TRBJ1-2,CASRDRETYGYTF,TGTGCCAGCAGGGACAGGGAAACCTATGGCTACACCTTC
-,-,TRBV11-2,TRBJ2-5,CASSSPGGKTQYF,TGTGCCAGCAGCTCCCCTGGGGGCAAGACCCAGTACTTC
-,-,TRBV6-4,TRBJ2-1,CASSRAGRIDEQFF,TGTGCCAGCTCCCGGGCGGGACGGATAGATGAGCAGTTCTTC
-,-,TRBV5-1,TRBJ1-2,CASSSSLQGWGGYTF,TGCGCCAGCAGCTCCAGCCTACAGGGATGGGGAGGCTACACCTTC
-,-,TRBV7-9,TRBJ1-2,CASSSSGYGYTF,TGTGCCAGCAGCTCTTCAGGCTATGGCTACACCTTC
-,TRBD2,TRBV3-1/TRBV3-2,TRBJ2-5,CASRRGEGRETQYF,TGTGCCAGCAGGCGGGGGGAGGGGAGAGAGACCCAGTACTTC
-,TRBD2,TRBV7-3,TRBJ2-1,CASSSVAGEDYEQFF,TGTGCCAGCAGCTCGGTAGCGGGAGAGGATTATGAGCAGTTCTTC
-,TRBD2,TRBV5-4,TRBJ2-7,CASSSPGLAGIEQYF,TGTGCCAGCAGCTCTCCGGGACTAGCGGGTATCGAGCAGTACTTC
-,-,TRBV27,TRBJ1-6,CASSPSQRVSPLHF,TGTGCCAGCAGTCCCTCGCAGCGCGTTTCACCCCTCCACTTT
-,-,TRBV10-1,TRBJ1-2,CASSEKLRRGFGYTF,TGCGCCAGCAGTGAGAAACTCCGCAGGGGATTTGGCTACACCTTC
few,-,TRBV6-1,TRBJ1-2,CASSDQYRSTNYGYTF,TGTGCCAGCAGTGATCAATACAGGTCGACTAACTATGGCTACACCTTC
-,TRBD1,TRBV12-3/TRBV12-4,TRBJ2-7,CASSGNRGGEQYF,TGTGCCAGCAGTGGGAACAGGGGTGGCGAGCAGTACTTC
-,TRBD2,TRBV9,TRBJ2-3,CASSVGGVTDTQYF,TGTGCCAGCAGCGTGGGGGGGGTCACAGATACGCAGTATTTT
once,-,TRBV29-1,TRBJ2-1,CSVLGASSYNEQFF,TGCAGCGTTTTGGGGGCGAGCTCCTACAATGAGCAGTTCTTC
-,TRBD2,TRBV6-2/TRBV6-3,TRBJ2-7,CASSRGLAGSQYF,TGTGCCAGCAGTCGGGGACTAGCGGGTTCCCAGTACTTC
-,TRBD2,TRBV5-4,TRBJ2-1,CASSPGGRAVDEQFF,TGTGCCAGCAGCCCCGGCGGGAGGGCCGTCGATGAGCAGTTCTTC
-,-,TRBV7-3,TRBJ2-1,CASSLFRDSYNEQFF,TGTGCCAGCAGCTTATTTCGGGACTCCTACAATGAGCAGTTCTTC
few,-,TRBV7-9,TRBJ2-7,CASSFTGRTYEQYF,TGTGCCAGCAGCTTCACAGGACGAACCTACGAGCAGTACTTC
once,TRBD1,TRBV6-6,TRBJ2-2,CASTSGTGNTGELFF,TGTGCCAGCACCTCGGGGACAGGGAACACCGGGGAGCTGTTTTTT
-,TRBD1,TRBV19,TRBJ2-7,CASSITGQVYYEQYF,TGTGCCAGTAGTATCACCGGACAGGTTTACTACGAGCAGTACTTC
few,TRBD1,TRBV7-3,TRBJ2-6,CARTGEDGANVLTF,TGTGCCAGGACAGGGGAAGATGGGGCCAACGTCCTGACTTTC
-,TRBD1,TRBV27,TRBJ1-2,CASSLARGIYGYTF,TGTGCCAGCAGTTTAGCCAGGGGGATATATGGCTACACCTTC
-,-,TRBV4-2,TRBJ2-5,CASSQVLQGQETQYF,TGTGCCAGCAGCCAAGTCCTGCAGGGACAAGAGACCCAGTACTTC